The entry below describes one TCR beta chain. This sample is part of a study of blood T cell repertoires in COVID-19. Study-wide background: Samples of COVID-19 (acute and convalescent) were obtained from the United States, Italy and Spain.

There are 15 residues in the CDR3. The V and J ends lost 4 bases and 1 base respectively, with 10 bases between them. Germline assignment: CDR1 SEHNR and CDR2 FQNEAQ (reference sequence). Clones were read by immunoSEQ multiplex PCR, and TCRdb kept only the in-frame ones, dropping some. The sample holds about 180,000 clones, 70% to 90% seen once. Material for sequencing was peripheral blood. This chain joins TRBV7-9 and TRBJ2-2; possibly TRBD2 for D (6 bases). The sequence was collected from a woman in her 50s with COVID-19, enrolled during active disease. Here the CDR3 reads CASSSMGGNTGELFF. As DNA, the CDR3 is TGTGCCAGCAGCTCCATGGGGGGGAACACCGGGGAGCTGTTTTTT.